This T cell receptor beta chain was sequenced in a study of cytomegalovirus exposure and HLA in healthy donors. Study-wide context: Clustering assigned 81% of the approximately 400 genotyped donors to the Caucasian-associated ancestry cluster.

For this clone: Its antigen is not known.

There are 13 residues in the CDR3. Germline V gives CDR1 MNHNY, CDR2 SVGAGI (reference sequence). V was shortened by 2 bases and J by 3 bases, with 7 bases between the two germline ends. General study results and limits: After further analysis at a later stage, under 20,000 TCR beta sequences were associated with HLA alleles at 0.05 false discovery rate. The study flagged about 150 TCR beta chains as cytomegalovirus-associated.

The PCR ran on 60 Vbeta and 13 Jbeta primers. TCRdb's copy holds only in-frame clones and misses some; the assay was immunoSEQ multiplex PCR. The sample lists about 150,000 clones, approximately 79% occurring once. This clonotype was obtained from a male donor in good health and CMV-seronegative. The sequenced sample consisted of PBMCs. The chain uses TRBV6-6 and TRBJ1-1; the D gene is possibly TRBD1 (5 bases). The CDR3 sequence is CASSYDRYTEAFF. CDR3 sequence (DNA): TGTGCCAGCAGTTACGACAGATACACTGAAGCTTTCTTT.